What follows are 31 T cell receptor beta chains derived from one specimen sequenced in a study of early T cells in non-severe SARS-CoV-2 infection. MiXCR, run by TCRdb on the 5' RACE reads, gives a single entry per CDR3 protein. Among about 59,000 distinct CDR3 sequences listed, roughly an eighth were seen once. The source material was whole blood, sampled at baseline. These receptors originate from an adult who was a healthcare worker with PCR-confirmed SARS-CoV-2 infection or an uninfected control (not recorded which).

Written as DNA, the CDR3 is TGTGCCAGCAGCGACTCTATGTGGTCGACGGAGACCCAGTACTTC. This codes for CASSDSMWSTETQYF. The V and J genes are TRBV6-1 and TRBJ2-5; D remains unclear. Germline lookup yields CDR1 MNHNS and CDR2 SASEGT. This CDR3 is built from 15 residues. V lost 6 bases to trimming and J lost 5 bases, with 19 bases between them.

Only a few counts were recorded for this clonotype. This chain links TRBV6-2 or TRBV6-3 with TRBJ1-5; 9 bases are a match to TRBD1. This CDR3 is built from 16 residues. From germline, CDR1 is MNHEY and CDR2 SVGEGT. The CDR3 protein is CASGNRGLGRNQPQHF. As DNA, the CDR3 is TGTGCAAGCGGTAACAGGGGGCTCGGACGCAATCAGCCCCAGCATTTT.

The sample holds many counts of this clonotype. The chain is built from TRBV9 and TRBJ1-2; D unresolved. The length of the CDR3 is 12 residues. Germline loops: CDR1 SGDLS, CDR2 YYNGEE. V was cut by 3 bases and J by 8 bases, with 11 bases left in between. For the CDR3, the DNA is TGTGCCAGCAGCGCACATTACGGGGGCTACACCTTC. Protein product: CASSAHYGGYTF.

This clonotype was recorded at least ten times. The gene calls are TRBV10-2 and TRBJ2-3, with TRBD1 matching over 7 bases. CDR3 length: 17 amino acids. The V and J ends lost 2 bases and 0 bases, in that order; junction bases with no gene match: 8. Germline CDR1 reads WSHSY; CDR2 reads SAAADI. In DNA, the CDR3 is TGCGCCAGCAGTGAGCGACAGGGCGCGGTTAGCACAGATACGCAGTATTTT. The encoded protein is CASSERQGAVSTDTQYF.

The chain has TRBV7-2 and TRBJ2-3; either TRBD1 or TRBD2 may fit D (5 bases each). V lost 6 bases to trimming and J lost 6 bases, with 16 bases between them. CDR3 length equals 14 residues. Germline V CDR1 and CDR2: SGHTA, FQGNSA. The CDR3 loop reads CASRLGTGRDTQYF. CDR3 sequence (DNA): TGTGCCAGCAGGCTGGGGACCGGCCGCGATACGCAGTATTTT.

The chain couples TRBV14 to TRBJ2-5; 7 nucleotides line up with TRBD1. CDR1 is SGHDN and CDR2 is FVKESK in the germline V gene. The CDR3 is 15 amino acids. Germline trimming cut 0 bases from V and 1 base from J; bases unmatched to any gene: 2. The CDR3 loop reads CASSQDRGIQETQYF. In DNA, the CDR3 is TGTGCCAGCAGCCAAGACAGGGGGATCCAAGAGACCCAGTACTTC.

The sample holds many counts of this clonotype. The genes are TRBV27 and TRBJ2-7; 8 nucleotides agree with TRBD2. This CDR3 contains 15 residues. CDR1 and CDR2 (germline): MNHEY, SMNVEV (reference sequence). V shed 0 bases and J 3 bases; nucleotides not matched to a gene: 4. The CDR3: CASSLSRGGLYEQYF. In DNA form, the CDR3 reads TGTGCCAGCAGTTTATCCCGGGGGGGCCTCTACGAGCAGTACTTC.

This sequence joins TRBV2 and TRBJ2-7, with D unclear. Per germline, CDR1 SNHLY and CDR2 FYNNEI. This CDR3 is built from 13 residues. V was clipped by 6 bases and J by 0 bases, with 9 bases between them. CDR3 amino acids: CASRPGPSYEQYF. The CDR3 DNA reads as TGTGCCAGCAGACCGGGTCCCTCCTACGAGCAGTACTTC.

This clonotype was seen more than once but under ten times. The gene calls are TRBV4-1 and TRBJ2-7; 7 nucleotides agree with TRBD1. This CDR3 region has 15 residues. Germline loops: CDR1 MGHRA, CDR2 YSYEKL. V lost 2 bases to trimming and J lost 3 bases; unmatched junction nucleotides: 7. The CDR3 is CASSQQYRGRYEQYF. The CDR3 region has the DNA TGCGCCAGCAGCCAACAGTACAGGGGCCGCTACGAGCAGTACTTC.

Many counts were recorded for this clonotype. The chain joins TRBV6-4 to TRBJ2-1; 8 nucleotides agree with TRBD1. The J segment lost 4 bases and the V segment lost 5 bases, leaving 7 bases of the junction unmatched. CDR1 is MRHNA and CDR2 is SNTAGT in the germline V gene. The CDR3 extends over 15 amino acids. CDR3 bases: TGTGCCAGCAGTTCCTTCGGGACAGGTTACAATGAGCAGTTCTTC. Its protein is CASSSFGTGYNEQFF.

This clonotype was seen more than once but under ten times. In DNA form, the CDR3 reads TGTGCCAGCAGTTCGACAGGGGTCGGGGATACGCAGTATTTT. Its translation is CASSSTGVGDTQYF. The V gene is TRBV6-5, the J gene TRBJ2-3, with 8 bases identical to TRBD1. The CDR3 is 14 residues long. Germline V gene data show CDR1 as MNHEY and CDR2 as SVGAGI. Trimming at V came to 4 bases and at J to 6 bases, leaving 6 bases not matched to a gene.

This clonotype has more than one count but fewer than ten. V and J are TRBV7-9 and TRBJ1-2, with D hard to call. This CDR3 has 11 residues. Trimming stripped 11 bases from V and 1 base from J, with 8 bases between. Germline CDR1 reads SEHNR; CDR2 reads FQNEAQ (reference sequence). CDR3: CAATNNYGYTF. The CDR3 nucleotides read TGTGCCGCCACAAATAACTATGGCTACACCTTC.

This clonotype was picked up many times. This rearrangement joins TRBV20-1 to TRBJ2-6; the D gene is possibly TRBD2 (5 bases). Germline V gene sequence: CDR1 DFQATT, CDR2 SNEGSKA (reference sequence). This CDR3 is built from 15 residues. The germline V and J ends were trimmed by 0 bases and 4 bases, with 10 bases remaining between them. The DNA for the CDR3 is TGCAGTGCTAGAGATTTAGCGAGGGGGGCCAACGTCCTGACTTTC. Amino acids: CSARDLARGANVLTF.

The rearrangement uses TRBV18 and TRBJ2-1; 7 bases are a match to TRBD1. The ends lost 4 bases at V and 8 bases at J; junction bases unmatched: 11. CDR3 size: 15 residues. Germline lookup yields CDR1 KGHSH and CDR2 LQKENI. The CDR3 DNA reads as TGTGCCAGCTCACGATCGACAGGGTCCATCGATGAGCAGTTCTTC. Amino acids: CASSRSTGSIDEQFF. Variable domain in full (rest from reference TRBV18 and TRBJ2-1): NAGVMQNPRHLVRRRGQEARLRCSPMKGHSHVYWYRQLPEEGLKFMVYLQKENIIDESGMPKERFSAEFPKEGPSILRIQQVVRGDSAAYFCASSRSTGSIDEQFFGPGTRLTVL.

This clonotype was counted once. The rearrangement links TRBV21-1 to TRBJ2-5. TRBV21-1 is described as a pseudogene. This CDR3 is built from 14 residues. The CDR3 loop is CASSNPDLQETQYF. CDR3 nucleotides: TGTGCCAGCAGCAATCCTGACCTCCAAGAGACCCAGTACTTC.

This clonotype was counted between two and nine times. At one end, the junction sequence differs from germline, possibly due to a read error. The chain's CDR3 is CVSSLTPLGLAGGDTQYF. The CDR3 DNA is TGTGTCAGCAGCTTAACTCCCTTGGGACTAGCGGGGGGAGATACGCAGTATTTT. The chain employs TRBV7-3 and TRBJ2-3, with 15 positions matching TRBD2. This CDR3 is 18 amino acids long. Germline assignment: CDR1 SGHTA and CDR2 FQGTGA.

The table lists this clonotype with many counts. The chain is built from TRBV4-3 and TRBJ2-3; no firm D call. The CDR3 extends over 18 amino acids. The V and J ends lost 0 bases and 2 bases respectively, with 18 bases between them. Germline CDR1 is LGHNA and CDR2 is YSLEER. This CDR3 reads CASSQDIGVPTATDTQYF. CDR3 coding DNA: TGCGCCAGCAGCCAAGATATAGGTGTCCCGACCGCCACAGATACGCAGTATTTT.

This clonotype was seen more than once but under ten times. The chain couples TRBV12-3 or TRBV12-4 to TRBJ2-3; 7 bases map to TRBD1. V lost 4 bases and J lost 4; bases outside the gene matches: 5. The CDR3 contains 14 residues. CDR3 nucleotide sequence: TGTGCCAGCAGTTCAGGGGGAAGCGCAGATACGCAGTATTTT. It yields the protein CASSSGGSADTQYF.

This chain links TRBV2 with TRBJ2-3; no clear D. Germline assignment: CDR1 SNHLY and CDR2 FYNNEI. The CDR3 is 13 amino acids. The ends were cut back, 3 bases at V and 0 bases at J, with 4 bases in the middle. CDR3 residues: CASSEGSTDTQYF. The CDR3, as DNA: TGTGCCAGCAGTGAGGGTAGCACAGATACGCAGTATTTT.

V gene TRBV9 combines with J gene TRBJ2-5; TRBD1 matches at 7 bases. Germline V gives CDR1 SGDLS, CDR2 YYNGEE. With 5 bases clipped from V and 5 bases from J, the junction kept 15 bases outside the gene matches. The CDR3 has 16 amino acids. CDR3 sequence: CASSRGGASSTETQYF. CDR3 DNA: TGTGCCAGCAGTCGAGGGGGCGCGTCGAGTACCGAGACCCAGTACTTC.

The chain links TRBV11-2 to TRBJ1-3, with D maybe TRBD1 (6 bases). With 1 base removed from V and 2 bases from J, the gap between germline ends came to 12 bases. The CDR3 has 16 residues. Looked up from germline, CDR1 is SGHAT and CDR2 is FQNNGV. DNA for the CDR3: TGTGCCAGCAGCTTAGGCGCCAGGGGAGCTGGAAACACCATATATTTT. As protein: CASSLGARGAGNTIYF.

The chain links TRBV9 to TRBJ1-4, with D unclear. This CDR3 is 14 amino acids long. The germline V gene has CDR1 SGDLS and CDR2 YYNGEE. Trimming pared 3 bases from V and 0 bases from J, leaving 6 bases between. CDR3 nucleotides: TGTGCCAGCAGCGGAGAAGCAACTAATGAAAAACTGTTTTTT. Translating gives CASSGEATNEKLFF.

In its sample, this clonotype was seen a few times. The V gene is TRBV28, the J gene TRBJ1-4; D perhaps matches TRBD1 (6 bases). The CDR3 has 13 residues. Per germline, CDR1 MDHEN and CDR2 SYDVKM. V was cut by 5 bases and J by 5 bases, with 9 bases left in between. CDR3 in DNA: TGTGCCAGCAGTCAGGGGCAAAATGAAAAACTGTTTTTT. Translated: CASSQGQNEKLFF.

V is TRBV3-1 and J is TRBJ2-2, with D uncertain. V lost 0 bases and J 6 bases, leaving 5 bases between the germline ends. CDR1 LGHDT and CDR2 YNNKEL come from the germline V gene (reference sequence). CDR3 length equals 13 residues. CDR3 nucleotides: TGTGCCAGCAGCCAAGATTGGGCCGGGGAGCTGTTTTTT. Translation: CASSQDWAGELFF.

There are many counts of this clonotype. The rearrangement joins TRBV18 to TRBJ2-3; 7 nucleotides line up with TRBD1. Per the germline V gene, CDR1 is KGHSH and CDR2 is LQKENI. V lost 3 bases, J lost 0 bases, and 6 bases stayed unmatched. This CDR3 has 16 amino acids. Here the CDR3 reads CASSPQQGSSTDTQYF. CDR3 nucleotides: TGTGCCAGCTCACCGCAACAGGGGTCTAGCACAGATACGCAGTATTTT.

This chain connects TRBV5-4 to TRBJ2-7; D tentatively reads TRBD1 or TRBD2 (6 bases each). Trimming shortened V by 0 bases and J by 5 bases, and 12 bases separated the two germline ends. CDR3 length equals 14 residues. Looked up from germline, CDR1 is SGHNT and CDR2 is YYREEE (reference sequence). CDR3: CASSLGGARHEQYF. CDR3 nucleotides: TGTGCCAGCAGCTTGGGGGGGGCGAGGCACGAGCAGTACTTC. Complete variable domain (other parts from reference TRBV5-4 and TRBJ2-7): ETGVTQSPTHLIKTRGQQVTLRCSSQSGHNTVSWYQQALGQGPQFIFQYYREEENGRGNFPPRFSGLQFPNYSSELNVNALELDDSALYLCASSLGGARHEQYFGPGTRLTVT.

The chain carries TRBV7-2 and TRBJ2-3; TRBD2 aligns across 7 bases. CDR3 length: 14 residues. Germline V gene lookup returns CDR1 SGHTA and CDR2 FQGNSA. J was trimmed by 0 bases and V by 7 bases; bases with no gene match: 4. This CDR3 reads CASKREASTDTQYF. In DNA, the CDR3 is TGTGCCAGCAAACGGGAGGCCAGCACAGATACGCAGTATTTT. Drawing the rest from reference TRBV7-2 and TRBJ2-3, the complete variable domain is GAGVSQSPSNKVTEKGKDVELRCDPISGHTALYWYRQSLGQGLEFLIYFQGNSAPDKSGLPSDRFSAERTGGSVSTLTIQRTQQEDSAVYLCASKREASTDTQYFGPGTRLTVL.

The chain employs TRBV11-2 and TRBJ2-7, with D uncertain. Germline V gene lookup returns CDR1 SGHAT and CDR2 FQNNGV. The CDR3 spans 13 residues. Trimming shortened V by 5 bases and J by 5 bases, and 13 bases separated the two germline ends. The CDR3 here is CASSRPGWDEQYF. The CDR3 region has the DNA TGTGCCAGCAGCCGGCCCGGGTGGGACGAGCAGTACTTC.

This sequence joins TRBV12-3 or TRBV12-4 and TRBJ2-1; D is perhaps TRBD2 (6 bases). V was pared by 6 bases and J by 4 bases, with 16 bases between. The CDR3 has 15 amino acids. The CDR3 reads CASRLRDWGYNEQFF. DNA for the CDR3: TGTGCCAGCAGACTCCGGGACTGGGGATACAATGAGCAGTTCTTC.

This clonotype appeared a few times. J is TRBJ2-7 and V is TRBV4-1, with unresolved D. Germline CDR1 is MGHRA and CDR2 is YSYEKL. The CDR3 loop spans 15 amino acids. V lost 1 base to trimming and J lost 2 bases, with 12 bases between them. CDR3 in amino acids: CASSQVGPPTYEQYF. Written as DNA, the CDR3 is TGCGCCAGCAGCCAAGTCGGACCTCCAACCTACGAGCAGTACTTC.

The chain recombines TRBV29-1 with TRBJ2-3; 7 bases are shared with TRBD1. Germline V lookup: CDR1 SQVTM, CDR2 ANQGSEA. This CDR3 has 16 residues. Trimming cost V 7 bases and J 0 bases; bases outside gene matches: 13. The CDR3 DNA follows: TGCAGCGCAACTTACGACAGGGTTTGGAGCACAGATACGCAGTATTTT. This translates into CSATYDRVWSTDTQYF.